These 2 T cell receptor beta chains were all obtained from the same sample, sequenced in a study of T cell responses to AZD1222 COVID-19 vaccine. Sequencing used immunoSEQ multiplex PCR; TCRdb keeps in-frame clones, though not all of them. The sample shows roughly 100,000 clones, roughly 87% of them seen only once. Sequences were derived from peripheral blood, sampled on day 0 of AZD1222 vaccination. The origin of the receptors is an adult in good health.

CDR3 coding DNA: TGTGCCAGCAGGGGGACAGACTACAATGAGCAGTTCTTC. It specifies CASRGTDYNEQFF. The chain joins TRBV12-3 or TRBV12-4 to TRBJ2-1; 7 bases agree with TRBD1. V trimming: 6 bases; J trimming: 3 bases; junction bases outside the gene matches: 2. The CDR3 spans 13 residues.

The V and J genes are TRBV11-2 and TRBJ2-1; 8 bases are shared with TRBD1. V was pared by 5 bases and J by 3 bases, with 12 bases of the junction left unmatched. CDR1 and CDR2 from the germline V gene are SGHAT and FQNNGV. This CDR3 comprises 17 residues. Here the CDR3 DNA reads TGTGCCAGCAGCGGAAACCGGGACAGGACTAACTACAATGAGCAGTTCTTC. Residues: CASSGNRDRTNYNEQFF.